This TCR beta chain was observed in a study of T cell responses to AZD1222 COVID-19 vaccine. Concerning this clone: Its cognate antigen is unknown.

Whole-study findings and limits: The study sampled repertoires only after the peak T cell response. Receipt of two AZD1222 doses was followed by a rise in Spike-specific TCR breadth and depth. A reported finding is that nearly half of spike-specific TCRs target unmutated variant regions.

The length of the CDR3 is 15 residues. CDR1 is LNHDA and CDR2 is SQIVND in the germline V gene (reference sequence). After removal of 3 bases from V and 6 bases from J, the junction contained 7 bases not matched to a gene. Assay used: immunoSEQ multiplex PCR; TCRdb lists only in-frame clones, some missing. This table holds roughly 150,000 clones, roughly 92% found once. The sample consisted of peripheral blood, taken on day 0 of AZD1222 vaccination. The V call is TRBV19, the J call TRBJ2-1; 8 nucleotides line up with TRBD1. This receptor was identified in an adult in good health. DNA of the CDR3: TGTGCCAGTAGTATCGCGGGACAGGCGACCAATGAGCAGTTCTTC. It translates to CASSIAGQATNEQFF.